This T cell receptor (beta chain) was recorded in a study of T-cell memory formation after mild COVID-19. Study at large: Largely donor-specific sequence clusters came from a couple of donors. Study findings and constraints: Some SARS-CoV-2-responding clones were already detected in memory before infection. Researchers could not confirm that second-wave clones peaking on day 37 targeted SARS-CoV-2.

TCRdb reprocessed the 5' RACE reads via MiXCR and lists one record per CDR3 protein. The sample includes more than 100,000 distinct CDR3 sequences, about 6.5% of them seen just once. This clonotype has a count of ten or more. Antigen: not known. CDR1 SGHRS and CDR2 YFSETQ come from the germline V gene. V was trimmed by 7 bases and J by 1 base, leaving 20 bases between them. The CDR3 has 16 residues. The source of this sequence is an adult woman who had mild COVID-19 (a few samples of this study predate the infection). Cell type and time point are not known. This chain uses TRBV5-1 with TRBJ1-1; D might be TRBD1 (5 bases). The source material was PBMCs or a T cell subset sorted from them (not recorded which). The CDR3 DNA reads TGCGCCAGCGCGTCCGGAGACAGAAAAAAGAACACTGAAGCTTTCTTT. The encoded protein is CASASGDRKKNTEAFF.